The 26 T cell receptor beta chains below come from one sample, sequenced in a study of beta chain features in type 1 diabetes. Sequencing targeted expressed TCRB transcripts, as all isolated RNA had been reverse transcribed. Data came from immunoSEQ multiplex PCR; TCRdb stores just in-frame clones and leaves some out. The sample carries over 300,000 clones, roughly 8% recorded once. The sequenced sample was central memory CD4+ T cells from blood. These receptors were taken from a young woman in good health.

This clone was counted only a few times. The chain has TRBV28 and TRBJ1-2; no firm D call. Trimming removed 2 bases at V and 4 bases at J, with 2 bases between. The CDR3 loop spans 11 amino acids. Per the germline V gene, CDR1 is MDHEN and CDR2 is SYDVKM. The CDR3 coding sequence is TGTGCCAGCAGTTTAACCTATGGCTACACCTTC. Translation: CASSLTYGYTF.

This clone showed up just a few times. This CDR3 is CSVVGGTNEQFF. The CDR3 coding sequence is TGCAGCGTTGTGGGCGGGACCAATGAGCAGTTCTTC. The chain recombines TRBV29-1 with TRBJ2-1, with a weak D call TRBD2 (6 bases). The CDR3 spans 12 residues. The germline gives CDR1 SQVTM, CDR2 ANQGSEA. Trimming left V 4 bases short and J 6 bases short, with 10 bases between.

J is TRBJ2-7 and V is TRBV7-2, with 10 nucleotides matching TRBD1. The CDR3 consists of 14 residues. The V gene's germline CDR1 is SGHTA and CDR2 FQGNSA. Trimming at V came to 8 bases and at J to 6 bases, leaving 10 bases not matched to a gene. DNA of the CDR3: TGTGCCAGCCAGCCGGGACAGGGGAGGAGCGAGCAGTACTTC. Its protein product is CASQPGQGRSEQYF.

V usage is TRBV18 and J usage is TRBJ1-5, with no clear D. The CDR3 is 15 amino acids. Trimming stripped 6 bases from V and 10 bases from J, with 22 bases between. Germline V gene data show CDR1 as KGHSH and CDR2 as LQKENI. The CDR3 reads CASSAGSRGLPPQHF. CDR3 in DNA: TGTGCCAGCTCGGCCGGCTCGCGGGGTCTTCCCCCCCAGCATTTT.

The V and J genes are TRBV28 and TRBJ2-1, with D possibly being TRBD1 (5 bases). The CDR3 is 15 residues long. The V end was cut by 4 bases, the J end by 8 bases, with 18 bases between. From germline, CDR1 is MDHEN and CDR2 SYDVKM. The CDR3 is CASSSPVARGDEQFF. CDR3 nucleotides: TGTGCCAGCAGTTCCCCGGTGGCTAGGGGCGATGAGCAGTTCTTC.

The gene calls are TRBV9 and TRBJ1-4; the D gene is possibly TRBD1 (5 bases). V dropped 0 bases and J dropped 7 bases, with 10 bases sitting between them. The CDR3 extends over 14 amino acids. Germline assignment: CDR1 SGDLS and CDR2 YYNGEE. The CDR3: CASSVAGTGEKLFF. The CDR3 DNA follows: TGTGCCAGCAGCGTAGCAGGGACCGGTGAAAAACTGTTTTTT. Full variable domain (outside the CDR3, taken from reference TRBV9 and TRBJ1-4): DSGVTQTPKHLITATGQRVTLRCSPRSGDLSVYWYQQSLDQGLQFLIQYYNGEERAKGNILERFSAQQFPDLHSELNLSSLELGDSALYFCASSVAGTGEKLFFGSGTQLSVL.

This clone was detected a few times. V usage is TRBV28 and J usage is TRBJ2-7; the D gene could be TRBD1 or TRBD2 (7 bases each). The germline CDR1 and CDR2 sequences are MDHEN and SYDVKM. The length of the CDR3 is 17 residues. Trimming stripped 5 bases from V and 3 bases from J, with 23 bases between. CDR3 DNA: TGTGCCAGCAGTCCCGGGGGGTATTGGGACAGCAACTACGAGCAGTACTTC. It encodes CASSPGGYWDSNYEQYF.

The rearrangement joins TRBV7-6 to TRBJ2-7, with 7 bases lining up with TRBD2. CDR3 length equals 15 residues. V trimming: 5 bases; J trimming: 7 bases; junction bases outside the gene matches: 14. Germline-derived CDR1 and CDR2 are SGHVS and FNYEAQ. DNA of the CDR3: TGTGCCAGCAGCCCAAGGGGAGGGCTCATGGGGGAGCAGTACTTC. Translating it yields CASSPRGGLMGEQYF. Together with reference TRBV7-6 and TRBJ2-7, the CDR3 gives the full variable domain: GAGVSQSPRYKVTKRGQDVALRCDPISGHVSLYWYRQALGQGPEFLTYFNYEAQQDKSGLPNDRFSAERPEGSISTLTIQRTEQRDSAMYRCASSPRGGLMGEQYFGPGTRLTVT.

V is TRBV11-2 and J is TRBJ1-3; tentative D call: TRBD1 (5 bases). V lost 1 base and J lost 4, with 11 bases in between. The CDR3 has 15 amino acids. Looked up from germline, CDR1 is SGHAT and CDR2 is FQNNGV. The CDR3 region is CASSLVAGYGNTIYF. Here the CDR3 DNA reads TGTGCCAGCAGCTTAGTAGCAGGGTACGGAAACACCATATATTTT. Supplemented by reference TRBV11-2 and TRBJ1-3, the full variable domain reads EAGVAQSPRYKIIEKRQSVAFWCNPISGHATLYWYQQILGQGPKLLIQFQNNGVVDDSQLPKDRFSAERLKGVDSTLKIQPAKLEDSAVYLCASSLVAGYGNTIYFGEGSWLTVV.

The table lists this clone with a few counts. The chain combines TRBV11-2 with TRBJ2-1; D tentatively fits TRBD1 or TRBD2 (5 bases each). The germline gives CDR1 SGHAT, CDR2 FQNNGV. CDR3 length: 14 residues. Trimming shortened V by 5 bases and J by 6 bases, and 14 bases separated the two germline ends. CDR3 residues: CASSPSGGPNEQFF. The CDR3 bases are TGTGCCAGCAGCCCCAGTGGGGGACCCAATGAGCAGTTCTTC.

This clone came up a few times. The genes are TRBV6-1 and TRBJ1-2; D remains ambiguous. The CDR3 sequence is 13 residues long. Trimming cost V 4 bases and J 8 bases, with 14 bases left between them. The germline gives CDR1 MNHNS, CDR2 SASEGT. The CDR3 sequence is CASSVSAVSGYTF. CDR3 in DNA: TGTGCCAGCAGTGTATCAGCGGTCAGCGGCTACACCTTC.

There are a few counts of this clone. This chain joins TRBV5-6 and TRBJ1-1; 10 nucleotides line up with TRBD1. Germline CDR1 and CDR2: SGHDT and YYEEEE. The CDR3 runs 13 residues. Trimming cost V 4 bases and J 12 bases; bases outside gene matches: 9. The CDR3 bases are TGTGCCAGCAGCCCGGGACAGGGGCGTTGGTCTTTCTTT. Its translation is CASSPGQGRWSFF.

A few counts support this clone. The chain joins TRBV7-9 to TRBJ2-3; D may be TRBD2 (6 bases). CDR3 size: 16 residues. The V end was cut by 5 bases, the J end by 2 bases, with 17 bases between. Germline V CDR1 and CDR2: SEHNR, FQNEAQ (reference sequence). CDR3: CASSPSPGGHTDTQYF. DNA of the CDR3: TGTGCCAGCAGCCCCAGCCCTGGAGGGCACACAGATACGCAGTATTTT.

The chain has TRBV29-1 and TRBJ1-5; TRBD1 might be the D (5 bases). Trimming removed 6 bases at V and 3 bases at J, with 12 bases between. Germline V gives CDR1 SQVTM, CDR2 ANQGSEA. This CDR3 has 13 residues. CDR3 DNA: TGCAGCGTCTTGGGGGGTTTCAATCAGCCCCAGCATTTT. It is translated as CSVLGGFNQPQHF.

This clone has only a few counts. The V and J genes are TRBV27 and TRBJ2-7; the D gene is possibly TRBD2 (5 bases). The CDR3 contains 15 residues. The germline V gene encodes CDR1 MNHEY and CDR2 SMNVEV (reference sequence). V gave up 5 bases and J gave up 0 bases, with 14 bases separating them. The CDR3 is CASSTRRSSSYEQYF. CDR3 DNA sequence: TGTGCCAGCAGTACCCGGAGGTCGAGCTCCTACGAGCAGTACTTC.

This clone was found a few times. The chain carries TRBV5-4 and TRBJ2-1, with TRBD2 identical over 10 bases. The CDR3 loop spans 15 amino acids. The J segment lost 9 bases and the V segment lost 4 bases, leaving 10 bases of the junction unmatched. Germline assignment: CDR1 SGHNT and CDR2 YYREEE (reference sequence). The CDR3 DNA sequence: TGTGCCAGCAGCCAAACTAGCGGGACGGCCCGTGAGCAGTTCTTC. It encodes CASSQTSGTAREQFF.

V gene TRBV29-1 combines with J gene TRBJ2-5; D gene unclear. The CDR3 contains 10 residues. Germline V CDR1 and CDR2: SQVTM, ANQGSEA. Trimming cost V 4 bases and J 5 bases, with 5 bases left between them. For the CDR3, the DNA is TGCAGCGTTGCCTACGAGACCCAGTACTTC. Translated, it gives CSVAYETQYF.

The table lists this clone with a few counts. The J gene is TRBJ2-5, the V gene TRBV5-1; weak D call: TRBD2 (5 bases). The CDR3 sequence is 14 residues long. V was clipped by 4 bases and J by 0 bases, with 10 bases between them. Germline CDR1 SGHRS, CDR2 YFSETQ. The CDR3 loop is CASSRDGDQETQYF. CDR3 nucleotide sequence: TGCGCCAGCAGCCGAGACGGGGACCAAGAGACCCAGTACTTC.

Remarks on this clone: This sample includes further DNA sequences coding for the same CDR3. V gene TRBV7-9 combines with J gene TRBJ1-3; TRBD1 aligns across 7 bases. Germline CDR1 reads SEHNR; CDR2 reads FQNEAQ (reference sequence). This CDR3 is built from 15 residues. V was clipped by 6 bases and J by 0 bases; unmatched bases: 5. CDR3 residues: CASSLRQGSGNTIYF. The CDR3, as DNA: TGTGCCAGCAGTTTAAGACAGGGCTCTGGAAACACCATATATTTT.

The chain uses TRBV7-2 and TRBJ1-5, with TRBD1 matching 7 bases. Germline CDR1 reads SGHTA; CDR2 reads FQGNSA. V lost 5 bases to trimming and J lost 5 bases; unmatched junction nucleotides: 3. The CDR3 is made up of 13 amino acids. Written as DNA, the CDR3 is TGTGCCAGCAGCCCCCAGGGGGATCAGCCCCAGCATTTT. Translating it yields CASSPQGDQPQHF. Together with reference TRBV7-2 and TRBJ1-5, the CDR3 gives the full variable domain: GAGVSQSPSNKVTEKGKDVELRCDPISGHTALYWYRQSLGQGLEFLIYFQGNSAPDKSGLPSDRFSAERTGGSVSTLTIQRTQQEDSAVYLCASSPQGDQPQHFGDGTRLSIL.

The rearrangement joins TRBV27 to TRBJ2-1, with D possibly TRBD1 on 6 matching bases. The CDR3 runs 14 residues. The germline gives CDR1 MNHEY, CDR2 SMNVEV (reference sequence). The V end lost 6 bases, the J end lost 3 bases, and 12 bases lay between the germline ends. Here the CDR3 reads CASSPQGYYNEQFF. The CDR3 nucleotides read TGTGCCAGCAGCCCACAGGGATACTACAATGAGCAGTTCTTC.

Many counts were recorded for this clone. V usage is TRBV11-3 and J usage is TRBJ2-1, with a tentative D call TRBD2 (7 bases). V lost 0 bases to trimming and J lost 8 bases, with 11 bases between them. This CDR3 spans 14 amino acids. Per germline, CDR1 SGHNT and CDR2 YENEEA. CDR3 region: CASSLDQGRDEQFF. DNA of the CDR3: TGTGCCAGCAGCTTAGATCAGGGGAGGGATGAGCAGTTCTTC.

This clone has only a few counts. V is TRBV19 and J is TRBJ2-2, with 7 bases identical to TRBD1. The CDR3 runs to 17 residues. Germline V gene sequence: CDR1 LNHDA, CDR2 SQIVND (reference sequence). With 3 bases clipped from V and 3 bases from J, the junction kept 10 bases outside the gene matches. This CDR3 is CASSIVFGTAHTGELFF. The DNA for the CDR3 is TGTGCCAGTAGTATTGTCTTCGGGACAGCCCACACCGGGGAGCTGTTTTTT.

V and J are TRBV19 and TRBJ2-4; D is unresolved. V was trimmed by 4 bases and J by 7 bases, leaving 20 bases between them. Per germline, CDR1 LNHDA and CDR2 SQIVND (reference sequence). The CDR3 covers 16 residues. DNA for the CDR3: TGTGCCAGTAGTAGGCTAGACCTTTCTCCGAAGAACATTCAGTACTTC. As protein: CASSRLDLSPKNIQYF.

This clone has more than one count but fewer than ten. V is TRBV14 and J is TRBJ2-7, with D uncertain. The CDR3 covers 11 residues. Trimming stripped 3 bases from V and 6 bases from J, with 6 bases between. Germline lookup yields CDR1 SGHDN and CDR2 FVKESK. As DNA, the CDR3 is TGTGCCAGCAGCCAGGGAAGCGAGCAGTACTTC. As protein: CASSQGSEQYF. The full variable domain, its missing parts supplied by reference TRBV14 and TRBJ2-7, is EAGVTQFPSHSVIEKGQTVTLRCDPISGHDNLYWYRRVMGKEIKFLLHFVKESKQDESGMPNNRFLAERTGGTYSTLKVQPAELEDSGVYFCASSQGSEQYFGPGTRLTVT.

This clone was counted only a few times. The same CDR3 also results from other DNA sequences found in this sample. J is TRBJ2-7 and V is TRBV18; D perhaps matches TRBD1 (6 bases). CDR3 length: 14 residues. Germline values: CDR1 KGHSH, CDR2 LQKENI. Trimming pared 3 bases from V and 1 base from J, leaving 10 bases between. Here the CDR3 reads CASSPNRDSYEQYF. The CDR3 DNA reads TGTGCCAGCTCACCCAACAGGGATTCCTACGAGCAGTACTTC.